The 18 T cell receptor beta chains below all came from one sample that was sequenced in a study of cytomegalovirus exposure and HLA in healthy donors. The PCR was carried out with 60 Vbeta primers and 13 Jbeta primers. Produced via immunoSEQ multiplex PCR; TCRdb's table is partial and in-frame only. The sample's table shows approximately 200,000 clones. The sample taken for sequencing was PBMCs. These receptors all come from a boy aged 5 to 17 in good health and CMV-seronegative.

The CDR3 DNA sequence: TGTGCCAGCAGCAAAGGGGGTATAGGTGAAGCTTTCTTT. Translation: CASSKGGIGEAFF. The V gene is TRBV7-2, the J gene TRBJ1-1; D is perhaps TRBD1 (6 bases). Germline V gene lookup returns CDR1 SGHTA and CDR2 FQGNSA. V lost 5 bases and J lost 7, with 14 bases in between. The CDR3 is 13 residues long.

V gene TRBV30 combines with J gene TRBJ2-1; TRBD2 matches 8 bases. Unmatched junction bases numbered 6, after V lost 1 base and J lost 4 bases. CDR1 and CDR2 (germline): GTSNPN, SVGIG (reference sequence). The CDR3 is 15 amino acids. CDR3 nucleotides: TGTGCCTGGAGTGAGGTAGCGGGGCGGTACAATGAGCAGTTCTTC. Translated: CAWSEVAGRYNEQFF.

The chain employs TRBV10-3 and TRBJ1-5; the match to TRBD1 covers 7 bases. The CDR3 is 13 amino acids. The germline V gene encodes CDR1 ENHRY and CDR2 SYGVKD. The J segment lost 7 bases and the V segment lost 3 bases, leaving 3 bases of the junction unmatched. The CDR3 spells CAISDKGGQPQHF. The DNA for the CDR3 is TGTGCCATCAGTGACAAAGGGGGCCAGCCCCAGCATTTT.

The rearrangement joins TRBV30 to TRBJ1-2; perhaps TRBD1 as D (6 bases). The germline V and J ends were trimmed by 2 bases and 6 bases, with 13 bases remaining between them. This CDR3 spans 13 amino acids. Germline loops: CDR1 GTSNPN, CDR2 SVGIG (reference sequence). CDR3 bases: TGTGCCTGGAGTTGGGGGACAATCGATGGCTACACCTTC. It translates to CAWSWGTIDGYTF.

The chain is built from TRBV6-4 and TRBJ2-2; possibly TRBD2 for D (5 bases). Germline CDR1 and CDR2: MRHNA and SNTAGT. The CDR3 is 13 amino acids. Trimming shortened V by 3 bases and J by 4 bases, and 6 bases separated the two germline ends. CDR3 loop: CASSEAGTGELFF. The CDR3 DNA sequence: TGTGCCAGCAGTGAGGCGGGCACCGGGGAGCTGTTTTTT.

The chain links TRBV19 to TRBJ2-7, with a weak D call TRBD2 (5 bases). V lost 10 bases and J lost 4, with 11 bases in between. The CDR3 consists of 11 residues. The germline gives CDR1 LNHDA, CDR2 SQIVND (reference sequence). The CDR3 region has the DNA TGTGCCACATGGGCGGGTTACGAGCAGTACTTC. Its protein product is CATWAGYEQYF.

The chain has TRBV10-3 and TRBJ2-6; maybe TRBD2 (5 bases). CDR1 and CDR2 from the germline V gene are ENHRY and SYGVKD. V lost 2 bases, J lost 0 bases, and 5 bases lay in between. The CDR3 runs 15 residues. CDR3 protein: CAISEGSSGANVLTF. The CDR3 nucleotides read TGTGCCATCAGTGAGGGGAGCTCTGGGGCCAACGTCCTGACTTTC.

V is TRBV7-9 and J is TRBJ2-7; 7 bases line up with TRBD2. The CDR3 extends over 15 amino acids. V dropped 5 bases and J dropped 3; count of bases not matched to a gene: 10. The germline V gene encodes CDR1 SEHNR and CDR2 FQNEAQ (reference sequence). The CDR3 region has the DNA TGTGCCAGCAGCGCAGGTGGGGGGGGACTCTACGAGCAGTACTTC. Translated: CASSAGGGGLYEQYF.

The chain combines TRBV27 with TRBJ2-7; 7 nucleotides match TRBD1. This CDR3 contains 15 residues. Trimming removed 8 bases from V and 3 bases from J; junction bases left unmatched: 13. The germline CDR1 and CDR2 sequences are MNHEY and SMNVEV (reference sequence). CDR3 in DNA: TGTGCCAGCGCCTTGACCGGGACAGCCCTCTACGAGCAGTACTTC. Its translation is CASALTGTALYEQYF.

The chain joins TRBV9 to TRBJ2-1; 10 bases match TRBD1. V was pared by 4 bases and J by 3 bases, with 4 bases of the junction left unmatched. CDR1 is SGDLS, CDR2 YYNGEE, per germline. This CDR3 has 15 residues. The CDR3 DNA reads as TGTGCCAGCAGCCCCCGGGACAGGGGCTACAATGAGCAGTTCTTC. Its translation: CASSPRDRGYNEQFF.

The chain carries TRBV2 and TRBJ2-2; D gene unclear. V lost 6 bases and J 4 bases, leaving 15 bases between the germline ends. CDR3 length equals 15 residues. Germline CDR1 SNHLY, CDR2 FYNNEI. The CDR3 spells CASSPPSSGTGELFF. The CDR3 nucleotides are TGTGCCAGCAGCCCACCCTCCTCGGGCACCGGGGAGCTGTTTTTT.

The V and J genes are TRBV28 and TRBJ1-5; no clear D gene. Germline CDR1 is MDHEN and CDR2 is SYDVKM. CDR3 length equals 13 residues. CDR3 in DNA: TGTGGCTGCAACGAGGAGAGCAATCAGCCCCAGCATTTT. It translates to CGCNEESNQPQHF.

The rearrangement joins TRBV2 to TRBJ2-1; 9 bases align to TRBD1. The CDR3 is made up of 15 amino acids. Unmatched junction bases numbered 17, after V lost 11 bases and J lost 9 bases. Germline loops: CDR1 SNHLY, CDR2 FYNNEI. CDR3 sequence: CARSSGDRVVSEQFF. Here the CDR3 DNA reads TGTGCCCGGAGCTCGGGGGACAGGGTTGTCAGTGAGCAGTTCTTC.

The rearrangement links TRBV19 to TRBJ1-4, with 7 bases aligning to TRBD1. J was trimmed by 8 bases and V by 5 bases; bases with no gene match: 5. Germline V CDR1 and CDR2: LNHDA, SQIVND (reference sequence). The CDR3 is made up of 13 amino acids. The CDR3 loop is CASSVNRGEKLFF. CDR3 nucleotide sequence: TGTGCCAGTAGTGTCAACAGGGGCGAAAAACTGTTTTTT. Full variable domain (rest looked up from reference TRBV19 and TRBJ1-4): DGGITQSPKYLFRKEGQNVTLSCEQNLNHDAMYWYRQDPGQGLRLIYYSQIVNDFQKGDIAEGYSVSREKKESFPLTVTSAQKNPTAFYLCASSVNRGEKLFFGSGTQLSVL.

This sequence joins TRBV29-1 and TRBJ1-1; D is undetermined. V lost 7 bases to trimming and J lost 5 bases, with 20 bases between them. The CDR3 length is 14 residues. Germline V gives CDR1 SQVTM, CDR2 ANQGSEA. CDR3 bases: TGCAGCGCTGGAGTTAGGCTGTCGAATACTGAAGCTTTCTTT. It specifies CSAGVRLSNTEAFF.

CDR3 sequence (DNA): TGTGCCAGTAGTATAGGGCCAGGGAGGGAGACCCAGTACTTC. Its translation is CASSIGPGRETQYF. The chain combines TRBV19 with TRBJ2-5; the D gene is possibly TRBD2 (6 bases). Trimming removed 1 base from V and 5 bases from J, with 11 bases in between. There are 14 residues in the CDR3. The germline V gene has CDR1 LNHDA and CDR2 SQIVND (reference sequence).

CDR3 sequence reads: CASSLGRGSYNEQFF. As DNA, the CDR3 is TGTGCCAGCAGCTTAGGCAGGGGGTCCTACAATGAGCAGTTCTTC. The J gene is TRBJ2-1, the V gene TRBV7-2; 7 bases are shared with TRBD1. V was clipped by 1 base and J by 1 base; unmatched bases: 1. The CDR3 has 15 amino acids. Germline V gene sequence: CDR1 SGHTA, CDR2 FQGNSA.

The gene calls are TRBV27 and TRBJ1-5; D gene ambiguous. This CDR3 is built from 13 residues. Trimming removed 5 bases from V and 0 bases from J, with 5 bases in between. Germline values: CDR1 MNHEY, CDR2 SMNVEV (reference sequence). The DNA of the CDR3 is TGTGCCAGCAGTCCCTCTAGCAATCAGCCCCAGCATTTT. This gives the protein CASSPSSNQPQHF.